This T cell receptor (beta chain) was obtained from a study of blood T cells in healthy people across ages. This CDR3 spans 21 amino acids. Per germline, CDR1 SGHRS and CDR2 YFSETQ. The second PCR ran 7 to 11 cycles with a sample-barcoded 5' primer and J-beta primers. A single record per CDR3 protein comes from TCRdb applying MiXCR to the 5' RACE reads. This sample has more than 650,000 distinct CDR3 sequences, with about 55% found just once. The TCR originated in a man older than 75 in good health. The chain joins TRBV5-1 to TRBJ2-1, with 9 positions matching TRBD2. The J call may be wrong; the DNA end is better matched by TRBJ2-7. Sequencing input: blood. CDR3 residues: CASSASGTSLPWASSYNEQYF. CDR3 coding DNA: TGCGCCAGCAGCGCATCCGGGACTAGCCTCCCTTGGGCCTCCTCCTACAATGAGCAGTACTTC.